This T cell receptor (beta chain) was obtained from a study of technical replicates of blood from several donors. Data came from immunoSEQ multiplex PCR; TCRdb stores just in-frame clones and leaves some out. The table has approximately 79,000 clones, 95% to 97% seen once; the top ten hold roughly 0.3%. V trimming: 1 base; J trimming: 3 bases; junction bases outside the gene matches: 5. CDR1 and CDR2 from the germline V gene are LNHDA and SQIVND (reference sequence). The CDR3 runs to 16 residues. The sample holds a few counts of this clone. The origin of this receptor is a human donor in good health. The chain joins TRBV19 to TRBJ1-1; 10 bases are shared with TRBD1. Sequenced input: T cells isolated from PBMCs. CDR3 sequence: CASSIGWTGGDTEAFF. CDR3 bases: TGTGCCAGTAGTATAGGCTGGACAGGGGGGGACACTGAAGCTTTCTTT.